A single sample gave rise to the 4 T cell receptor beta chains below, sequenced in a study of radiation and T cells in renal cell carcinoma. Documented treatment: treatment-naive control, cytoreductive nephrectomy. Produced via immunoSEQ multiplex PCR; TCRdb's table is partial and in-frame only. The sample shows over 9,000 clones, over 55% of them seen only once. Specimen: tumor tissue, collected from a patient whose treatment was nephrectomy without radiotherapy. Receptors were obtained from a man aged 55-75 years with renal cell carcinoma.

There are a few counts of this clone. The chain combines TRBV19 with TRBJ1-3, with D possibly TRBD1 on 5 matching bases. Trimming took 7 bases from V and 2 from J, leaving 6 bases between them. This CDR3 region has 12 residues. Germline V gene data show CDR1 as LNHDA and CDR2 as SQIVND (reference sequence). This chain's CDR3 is CASMTAGNTIYF. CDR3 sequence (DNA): TGTGCCAGTATGACAGCTGGAAACACCATATATTTT. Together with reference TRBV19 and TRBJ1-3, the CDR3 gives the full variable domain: DGGITQSPKYLFRKEGQNVTLSCEQNLNHDAMYWYRQDPGQGLRLIYYSQIVNDFQKGDIAEGYSVSREKKESFPLTVTSAQKNPTAFYLCASMTAGNTIYFGEGSWLTVV.

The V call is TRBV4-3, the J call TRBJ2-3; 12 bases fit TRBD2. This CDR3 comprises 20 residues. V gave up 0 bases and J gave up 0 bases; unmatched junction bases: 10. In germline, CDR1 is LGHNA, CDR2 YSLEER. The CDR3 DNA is TGCGCCAGCAGCCAAGATCTGGCCACTAGCGGGAGGACTAGCACAGATACGCAGTATTTT. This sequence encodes CASSQDLATSGRTSTDTQYF.

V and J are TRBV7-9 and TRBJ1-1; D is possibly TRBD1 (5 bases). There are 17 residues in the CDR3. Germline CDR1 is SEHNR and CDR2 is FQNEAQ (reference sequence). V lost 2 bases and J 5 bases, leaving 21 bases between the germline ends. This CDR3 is CASSLSTAGGGKTEAFF. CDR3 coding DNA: TGTGCCAGCAGCTTAAGTACGGCCGGGGGTGGGAAAACTGAAGCTTTCTTT.

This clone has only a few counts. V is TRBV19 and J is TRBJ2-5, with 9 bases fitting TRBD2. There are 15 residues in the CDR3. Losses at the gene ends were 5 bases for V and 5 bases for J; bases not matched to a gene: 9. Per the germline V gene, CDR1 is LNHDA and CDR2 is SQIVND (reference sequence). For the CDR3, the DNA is TGTGCCAGTAGTTCCTATAGCGGGAGAGATGAGACCCAGTACTTC. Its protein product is CASSSYSGRDETQYF.